Detailed here is one T cell receptor beta chain. The antigen remains unidentified. This sample was taken from a study of cytomegalovirus exposure and HLA in healthy donors. Broader study findings: While the bulk of TCR sequences proved rare, some public TCRs turned up in many donors. In an earlier analysis, most TCR beta V segments were productive about 87% or about 30% of the time.

The study ran its PCR with 60 Vbeta and 13 Jbeta primers. Repertoires were generated with immunoSEQ multiplex PCR, while TCRdb's copy carries only in-frame clones and drops some. The sample carries about 160,000 clones, 80% to 85% recorded once. The V gene's germline CDR1 is KGHSH and CDR2 LQKENI. The CDR3 has 17 amino acids. V lost 1 base, J lost 0 bases, and 4 bases stayed unmatched. The sample taken for sequencing was PBMCs. The chain is built from TRBV18 and TRBJ2-2; 8 bases map to TRBD2. This TCR was recovered from a man in his fifties in good health and CMV-seropositive. CDR3 region: CASSPQLAGSNTGELFF. The CDR3 DNA is TGTGCCAGCTCACCACAATTAGCGGGATCGAACACCGGGGAGCTGTTTTTT.